This T cell receptor (beta chain) was found in a study of Graves' ophthalmopathy and Graves' hyperthyroidism. RNA transcripts yielded amplified TCR beta CDR3 regions. First-round RT-PCR employed HTBI primers, with a second-round multiplex PCR after it. TCRdb processed the multiplex PCR reads anew with MiXCR; each CDR3 protein has one entry. The table has around 470,000 distinct CDR3 sequences, around 14% seen once. The CDR3 sequence is 14 residues long. After removal of 2 bases from V and 5 bases from J, the junction contained 5 bases not matched to a gene. Germline-derived CDR1 and CDR2 are ENHRY and SYGVKD. This clonotype was detected many times.

This chain connects TRBV10-3 to TRBJ2-7, with TRBD1 matching over 8 bases. The receptor was isolated from a woman in her twenties or thirties with Graves' ophthalmopathy. The material sequenced was blood. In DNA form, the CDR3 reads TGTGCCATCAGTGAGACTGGACAGGGCCACGAGCAGTACTTC. Residues: CAISETGQGHEQYF.